One sample yielded the 8 T cell receptor beta chains listed below, sequenced in a study of post-analysis software for immune sequencing data. Findings and limits, study-wide: The five TRBV segments detected at higher frequency in patients than in controls included TRBV5-6, TRBV5-1 and TRBV20-1.

The antigens these receptors bind are not known. TCR beta cDNA libraries had unique molecular identifiers. TCRdb processed the PCR reads anew with MiXCR; each CDR3 protein has one entry. The sample yields about 430,000 distinct CDR3 sequences, more than 30% seen once. The sample comprised blood. The origin of the receptors is a girl aged 2 to 9 with multiple sclerosis.

The chain employs TRBV27 and TRBJ1-5, with unresolved D. The germline CDR1 and CDR2 sequences are MNHEY and SMNVEV (reference sequence). The V gene lost 7 bases and the J gene lost 0 bases, with 10 bases spanning the gap. The CDR3 runs to 14 residues. The CDR3 reads CASNRAYSNQPQHF. DNA of the CDR3: TGTGCCAGCAATCGGGCTTATAGCAATCAGCCCCAGCATTTT.

The chain links TRBV4-2 to TRBJ2-1; D remains ambiguous. The CDR3 contains 12 residues. V shed 0 bases and J shed 10 bases, with 7 bases lying between them. In germline, CDR1 is LGHNA, CDR2 YNFKEQ. CDR3 nucleotide sequence: TGTGCCAGCAGCCAAGAGCGAAGGGAGCAGTTCTTC. Its translation is CASSQERREQFF.

The rearrangement joins TRBV7-6 to TRBJ2-1; D unresolved. Trimming took 2 bases from V and 0 from J, leaving 8 bases between them. This CDR3 has 15 residues. CDR1 and CDR2 (germline): SGHVS, FNYEAQ. The DNA for the CDR3 is TGTGCCAGCAGCTTAAAGGGATTCTCCTACAATGAGCAGTTCTTC. Its translation is CASSLKGFSYNEQFF.

This clonotype was counted only a few times. The chain carries TRBV12-3 or TRBV12-4 and TRBJ2-7, with 9 bases aligning to TRBD2. The length of the CDR3 is 15 residues. The J segment lost 5 bases and the V segment lost 3 bases, leaving 8 bases of the junction unmatched. The CDR3 sequence: CASSFRLAERDEQYF. In nucleotides, the CDR3 is TGTGCCAGCAGTTTCAGACTAGCGGAGAGGGACGAGCAGTACTTC.

The chain uses TRBV5-1 and TRBJ2-5, with 10 bases identical to TRBD1. Germline lookup yields CDR1 SGHRS and CDR2 YFSETQ. Trimming at V came to 5 bases and at J to 5 bases, leaving 6 bases not matched to a gene. The CDR3 runs to 14 residues. Here the CDR3 DNA reads TGCGCCAGCAGAAGACAGGGGGCTCGGGAGACCCAGTACTTC. Translating gives CASRRQGARETQYF.

As regards this clonotype: A much larger clonotype is one base distant, so this may be a read error. This rearrangement joins TRBV6-2 or TRBV6-3 to TRBJ2-7; D perhaps matches TRBD2 (6 bases). Trimming removed 6 bases at V and 7 bases at J, with 16 bases between. Germline CDR1 is MNHEY and CDR2 is SVGEGT. The CDR3 runs 13 residues. As DNA, the CDR3 is TGTGCCAGCAGGGCCGGGGGTTACAATGAGCAGTACTTC. This encodes CASRAGGYNEQYF.

This sequence joins TRBV27 and TRBJ2-7; 7 bases line up with TRBD1. The ends lost 4 bases at V and 2 bases at J; junction bases unmatched: 11. There are 16 residues in the CDR3. CDR1 MNHEY and CDR2 SMNVEV come from the germline V gene (reference sequence). CDR3 sequence reads: CASSSMNRGRPYEQYF. In DNA form, the CDR3 reads TGTGCCAGCAGTTCCATGAACAGGGGCCGCCCCTACGAGCAGTACTTC.

The chain recombines TRBV7-9 with TRBJ1-5, with D hard to call. From germline, CDR1 is SEHNR and CDR2 FQNEAQ (reference sequence). The CDR3 covers 13 residues. Trimming took off 2 bases at V and 6 bases at J, with 8 bases between the two ends. CDR3 protein: CASSLSGPQPQHF. For the CDR3, the DNA is TGTGCCAGCAGCTTAAGTGGGCCTCAGCCCCAGCATTTT.